Presented here are 31 T cell receptor beta chains from one specimen sequenced in a study of blood T cell repertoires in COVID-19. Sequencing used immunoSEQ multiplex PCR; TCRdb keeps in-frame clones, though not all of them. This sample has roughly 270,000 clones, with approximately 86% found just once. The sequencing sample was made of peripheral blood. These receptors were taken from a man aged 18 to 29 with active or convalescent COVID-19.

This clone was seen more than once but under ten times. CDR3 sequence (DNA): TGCAGTGCTAGTCTTCCCGGGACAGGGGGTTCACCCCTCCACTTT. Protein: CSASLPGTGGSPLHF. The chain carries TRBV20-1 and TRBJ1-6, with 11 bases lining up with TRBD1. Germline CDR1 reads DFQATT; CDR2 reads SNEGSKA (reference sequence). The CDR3 extends over 15 amino acids. Trimming removed 3 bases from V and 9 bases from J; junction bases left unmatched: 7.

The V gene is TRBV6-5, the J gene TRBJ2-1; 9 nucleotides line up with TRBD1. The trim removed 0 bases at V and 2 bases at J, leaving 2 bases unmatched. CDR1 is MNHEY and CDR2 is SVGAGI in the germline V gene. CDR3 length: 16 residues. The DNA for the CDR3 is TGTGCCAGCAGTTACTCGGACAGGGGTCCCTACAATGAGCAGTTCTTC. As protein: CASSYSDRGPYNEQFF.

This chain uses TRBV10-1 with TRBJ1-1; D gene uncertain. The germline gives CDR1 WNHNN, CDR2 SYGVQD (reference sequence). The CDR3 runs 16 residues. Trimming shortened V by 0 bases and J by 1 base, and 12 bases separated the two germline ends. The CDR3 sequence: CASSESRQQKNTEAFF. The CDR3 coding sequence is TGCGCCAGCAGTGAGTCTAGACAACAGAAGAACACTGAAGCTTTCTTT.

Remarks on this clone: The sample carries other DNA sequences with the same CDR3. The rearrangement uses TRBV7-9 and TRBJ1-2; TRBD1 matches at 7 bases. This CDR3 spans 13 amino acids. Losses at the gene ends were 3 bases for V and 4 bases for J; bases not matched to a gene: 2. Germline V gene lookup returns CDR1 SEHNR and CDR2 FQNEAQ (reference sequence). Here the CDR3 DNA reads TGTGCCAGCAGCTTGGGGACAGCCTATGGCTACACCTTC. It encodes CASSLGTAYGYTF.

The chain carries TRBV18 and TRBJ1-2, with D tentatively TRBD1 (6 bases). V was clipped by 6 bases and J by 6 bases, with 14 bases between them. Germline values: CDR1 KGHSH, CDR2 LQKENI. The CDR3 sequence is 13 residues long. CDR3 residues: CASSPGGGDGYTF. In nucleotides, the CDR3 is TGTGCCAGCTCCCCCGGCGGGGGCGATGGCTACACCTTC.

The chain has TRBV9 and TRBJ2-3; 12 bases are shared with TRBD2. The CDR3 is made up of 16 amino acids. V gave up 4 bases and J gave up 3 bases; unmatched junction bases: 6. In germline, CDR1 is SGDLS, CDR2 YYNGEE. CDR3 sequence (DNA): TGTGCCAGCAGCTTCGGGACTAGCGGGCCAACAGATACGCAGTATTTT. The encoded protein is CASSFGTSGPTDTQYF.

The chain recombines TRBV13 with TRBJ2-3; the match to TRBD1 covers 9 bases. In germline, CDR1 is PRHDT, CDR2 FYEKMQ (reference sequence). The CDR3 runs 15 residues. Losses at the gene ends were 5 bases for V and 2 bases for J; bases not matched to a gene: 5. The CDR3: CASSPGTGLTDTQYF. The CDR3 DNA reads TGTGCCAGCAGCCCAGGGACAGGGCTCACAGATACGCAGTATTTT.

The rearrangement uses TRBV19 and TRBJ1-1; D might be TRBD1 (6 bases). Trimming removed 2 bases from V and 6 bases from J, with 22 bases in between. This CDR3 has 17 amino acids. Per the germline V gene, CDR1 is LNHDA and CDR2 is SQIVND (reference sequence). This chain's CDR3 is CASSISWDNTRIPEAFF. The CDR3 coding sequence is TGTGCCAGTAGTATAAGTTGGGACAACACCAGAATCCCTGAAGCTTTCTTT.

The chain couples TRBV18 to TRBJ2-2; D might be TRBD2 (5 bases). Deletions cut 5 bases from V and 4 bases from J, with 17 bases between. Germline CDR1 reads KGHSH; CDR2 reads LQKENI. The CDR3 sequence is 16 residues long. The CDR3 DNA is TGTGCCAGCTCAAGTGGGTTACGGAGGCGCACCGGGGAGCTGTTTTTT. Its translation: CASSSGLRRRTGELFF.

This clone showed up many times. This chain links TRBV3-1 (or the pseudogene TRBV3-2) with TRBJ2-3; weak D call: TRBD2 (6 bases). There are 15 residues in the CDR3. Looked up from germline, CDR1 is LGHDT and CDR2 is YNNKEL (reference sequence). The V gene lost 2 bases and the J gene lost 0 bases, with 9 bases spanning the gap. DNA of the CDR3: TGTGCCAGCAGCCAAAGGGGACTGAGCACAGATACGCAGTATTTT. Residues: CASSQRGLSTDTQYF.

V gene TRBV3-1 (or the pseudogene TRBV3-2) combines with J gene TRBJ2-5; D uncertain. The germline V gene encodes CDR1 LGHDT and CDR2 YNNKEL (reference sequence). This CDR3 is built from 13 residues. The V gene lost 7 bases and the J gene lost 2 bases, with 11 bases spanning the gap. The CDR3 nucleotides are TGTGCCAGCACCCTCCAACATCAAGAGACCCAGTACTTC. Amino acid sequence: CASTLQHQETQYF.

In its sample, this clone was seen a few times. This chain joins TRBV2 and TRBJ1-6; 8 bases match TRBD1. CDR1 and CDR2 from the germline V gene are SNHLY and FYNNEI. The CDR3 has 18 amino acids. The CDR3 region is CVGTGPKPQSSYNSPLHF. The CDR3 nucleotides read TGTGTCGGGACAGGACCCAAACCCCAGAGCTCCTATAATTCACCCCTCCACTTT.

This rearrangement joins TRBV2 to TRBJ1-4, with 8 nucleotides matching TRBD1. This CDR3 spans 17 amino acids. Looked up from germline, CDR1 is SNHLY and CDR2 is FYNNEI. The V and J ends lost 3 bases and 4 bases, in that order; junction bases with no gene match: 10. The CDR3 DNA reads as TGTGCCAGCAGTGACGGGCAGGGGGCGTGGGTTAATGAAAAACTGTTTTTT. Amino acids: CASSDGQGAWVNEKLFF. The complete variable domain, with remaining parts taken from reference TRBV2 and TRBJ1-4, reads EPEVTQTPSHQVTQMGQEVILRCVPISNHLYFYWYRQILGQKVEFLVSFYNNEISEKSEIFDDQFSVERPDGSNFTLKIRSTKLEDSAMYFCASSDGQGAWVNEKLFFGSGTQLSVL.

The gene calls are TRBV18 and TRBJ2-2; TRBD1 is a possible D gene (6 bases). V was clipped by 2 bases and J by 0 bases, with 10 bases between them. Germline values: CDR1 KGHSH, CDR2 LQKENI. The CDR3 is 16 amino acids. CDR3 bases: TGTGCCAGCTCACCAATTACAGGGACGAACACCGGGGAGCTGTTTTTT. Its translation is CASSPITGTNTGELFF.

The chain couples TRBV29-1 to TRBJ1-4; possibly TRBD1 for D (5 bases). Germline V gene data show CDR1 as SQVTM and CDR2 as ANQGSEA. Trimming stripped 4 bases from V and 3 bases from J, with 9 bases between. The CDR3 has 13 residues. The CDR3, as DNA: TGCAGCGTTGGGGGGAGGGCTAATGAAAAACTGTTTTTT. Its protein product is CSVGGRANEKLFF.

This chain uses TRBV27 with TRBJ1-1; no definite D call. CDR3 length: 11 amino acids. Germline CDR1 is MNHEY and CDR2 is SMNVEV (reference sequence). V was shortened by 3 bases and J by 11 bases, with 10 bases between the two germline ends. CDR3 DNA: TGTGCCAGCAGTTTCGGGTCCGCGGCTTTCTTT. This sequence encodes CASSFGSAAFF.

The V and J genes are TRBV7-9 and TRBJ1-4; 12 bases fit TRBD1. The length of the CDR3 is 16 residues. V trimming: 5 bases; J trimming: 7 bases; junction bases outside the gene matches: 8. The V gene's germline CDR1 is SEHNR and CDR2 FQNEAQ (reference sequence). CDR3 in amino acids: CASSPKGDRGREKLFF. The CDR3 DNA sequence: TGTGCCAGCAGCCCGAAGGGGGACAGGGGGCGTGAAAAACTGTTTTTT.

The chain couples TRBV6-5 to TRBJ1-1, with TRBD1 matching over 8 bases. The J segment lost 2 bases and the V segment lost 2 bases, leaving 7 bases of the junction unmatched. The germline CDR1 and CDR2 sequences are MNHEY and SVGAGI. The length of the CDR3 is 16 residues. The CDR3 bases are TGTGCCAGCAGTTACCCCGCCCAGGGGGCCAACACTGAAGCTTTCTTT. Its translation is CASSYPAQGANTEAFF.

The rearrangement links TRBV27 to TRBJ2-7, with 7 bases that match TRBD1. The CDR3 has 15 amino acids. J lost 4 bases, V lost 3 bases, and 9 bases had no gene match. Germline CDR1 reads MNHEY; CDR2 reads SMNVEV (reference sequence). CDR3 residues: CASSFLGDRSYEQYF. DNA of the CDR3: TGTGCCAGCAGTTTTCTGGGGGACAGATCTTACGAGCAGTACTTC.

In nucleotides, the CDR3 is TGTGCCAGCAGCTTTTTCGAAGAGACCCAGTACTTC. It translates to CASSFFEETQYF. The chain links TRBV7-9 to TRBJ2-5; D ambiguous. V lost 3 bases and J 3 bases, leaving 5 bases between the germline ends. Germline values: CDR1 SEHNR, CDR2 FQNEAQ (reference sequence). CDR3 length equals 12 residues.

The V and J genes are TRBV19 and TRBJ2-5; the D gene is possibly TRBD1 (6 bases). This CDR3 spans 16 amino acids. Trimming removed 4 bases at V and 5 bases at J, with 20 bases between. Looked up from germline, CDR1 is LNHDA and CDR2 is SQIVND (reference sequence). The CDR3 bases are TGTGCCAGTAGTAGAGGCGCAGGGGCCCGGTGGGAGACCCAGTACTTC. Translating gives CASSRGAGARWETQYF.

This clone has just a few counts. The gene calls are TRBV4-1 and TRBJ2-7; TRBD1 agrees at 8 bases. V was pared by 4 bases and J by 1 base, with 6 bases of the junction left unmatched. Germline V lookup: CDR1 MGHRA, CDR2 YSYEKL. The length of the CDR3 is 15 residues. CDR3 loop: CASSRDDRGSYEQYF. DNA for the CDR3: TGCGCCAGCAGCCGGGACGACAGGGGATCCTACGAGCAGTACTTC.

V usage is TRBV2 and J usage is TRBJ2-1; D is possibly TRBD2 (5 bases). Germline V gene sequence: CDR1 SNHLY, CDR2 FYNNEI. The ends were cut back, 3 bases at V and 3 bases at J, with 15 bases in the middle. CDR3 length: 16 amino acids. CDR3 nucleotides: TGTGCCAGCAGTGATCCGGGGAGAGGATTCTACAATGAGCAGTTCTTC. This gives the protein CASSDPGRGFYNEQFF.

The V gene is TRBV6-5, the J gene TRBJ1-1, with 10 bases aligning to TRBD1. CDR1 MNHEY and CDR2 SVGAGI come from the germline V gene. V gave up 10 bases and J gave up 1 base; unmatched junction bases: 9. This CDR3 region has 15 residues. DNA for the CDR3: TGTGCCACTTCCGGGACAGGGGCGGGGAACACTGAAGCTTTCTTT. Protein sequence: CATSGTGAGNTEAFF.

In its sample, this clone was seen a few times. The gene calls are TRBV19 and TRBJ1-1; D may be TRBD1 (6 bases). CDR3 length equals 13 residues. From germline, CDR1 is LNHDA and CDR2 SQIVND (reference sequence). Between the trimmed V and J ends, which lost 5 bases and 6 bases, there was a span of 13 bases. In nucleotides, the CDR3 is TGTGCCAGTAGTTACGGGGGGCGGTCTGAAGCTTTCTTT. Translated: CASSYGGRSEAFF.

V usage is TRBV3-1 (or the pseudogene TRBV3-2) and J usage is TRBJ1-2; D remains ambiguous. The CDR3 totals 15 residues. Germline lookup yields CDR1 LGHDT and CDR2 YNNKEL (reference sequence). The V end was cut by 4 bases, the J end by 6 bases, with 18 bases between. CDR3 in DNA: TGTGCCAGCAGCCCCCGACGGGGTTCCTCCCATGGCTACACCTTC. Protein: CASSPRRGSSHGYTF.

CDR3 coding DNA: TGTGCCAGCAGCCCACAAGGCGTTCGGGGGACCCAGTACTTC. Residues: CASSPQGVRGTQYF. The V gene is TRBV3-1 (or the pseudogene TRBV3-2), the J gene TRBJ2-5; weak D call: TRBD2 (5 bases). The CDR3 is 14 residues long. Trimming pared 4 bases from V and 7 bases from J, leaving 16 bases between. From germline, CDR1 is LGHDT and CDR2 YNNKEL (reference sequence).

This chain connects TRBV23-1 to TRBJ2-1; a possible D gene is TRBD2 (6 bases). TRBV23-1 qualifies as an ORF whose function is uncertain. The CDR3 consists of 17 residues. The V end lost 9 bases, the J end lost 6 bases, and 27 bases lay between the germline ends. The CDR3 loop reads CASYFGRRLPPFNEQFF. CDR3 coding DNA: TGCGCCAGTTATTTTGGGAGGCGCCTTCCTCCGTTCAATGAGCAGTTCTTC.

The CDR3 loop is CAISESGPSRNIQYF. The CDR3 DNA reads TGTGCCATCAGTGAGTCGGGCCCGAGCCGAAACATTCAGTACTTC. The rearrangement links TRBV10-3 to TRBJ2-4; D is ambiguous. The CDR3 runs to 15 residues. From germline, CDR1 is ENHRY and CDR2 SYGVKD. The germline V and J ends were trimmed by 0 bases and 6 bases, with 12 bases remaining between them.

The rearrangement uses TRBV3-1 (or the pseudogene TRBV3-2) and TRBJ2-4, with D maybe TRBD2 (5 bases). V gave up 4 bases and J gave up 2 bases, with 6 bases separating them. Germline assignment: CDR1 LGHDT and CDR2 YNNKEL (reference sequence). The CDR3 extends over 13 amino acids. The CDR3 DNA reads as TGTGCCAGCAGCCCCGGGACCAAAAACATTCAGTACTTC. This translates into CASSPGTKNIQYF.

This clone was counted once. This chain uses TRBV7-4 with TRBJ2-2; 12 bases match TRBD2. CDR3 length equals 17 residues. J lost 7 bases, V lost 9 bases, and 15 bases had no gene match. Looked up from germline, CDR1 is SGHVT and CDR2 is SQSDAQ. DNA of the CDR3: TGTGCCAGACGGTTGAAAGGACTAGCGGGGACCATCGGGGAGCTGTTTTTT. This gives the protein CARRLKGLAGTIGELFF.